What follows are 13 T cell receptor beta chains derived from one specimen sequenced in a study of blood T cell repertoires in COVID-19. Assay used: immunoSEQ multiplex PCR; TCRdb lists only in-frame clones, some missing. Found here are roughly 150,000 clones, roughly 93% of them singletons; the top ten hold roughly 4.5%. The sample taken for sequencing was peripheral blood. The receptors shown here come from a man aged 18 to 30 with COVID-19, enrolled during active disease.

The chain joins TRBV7-9 to TRBJ2-7; 8 bases line up with TRBD1. V lost 5 bases, J lost 1 base, and 1 base stayed unmatched. CDR3 length equals 13 residues. Germline CDR1 is SEHNR and CDR2 is FQNEAQ (reference sequence). CDR3: CASSDRGSYEQYF. The CDR3 DNA is TGTGCCAGCAGCGACAGGGGTTCCTACGAGCAGTACTTC.

The chain carries TRBV10-3 and TRBJ1-2, with D perhaps TRBD1 (5 bases). CDR3 length: 13 amino acids. Germline V gives CDR1 ENHRY, CDR2 SYGVKD. Trimming removed 6 bases at V and 6 bases at J, with 14 bases between. CDR3 in amino acids: CAISARGGDGYTF. The CDR3 region has the DNA TGTGCCATCAGCGCACGGGGGGGGGATGGCTACACCTTC.

The rearrangement uses TRBV29-1 and TRBJ2-1, with 11 nucleotides matching TRBD1. V was clipped by 5 bases and J by 6 bases; unmatched bases: 6. The germline V gene encodes CDR1 SQVTM and CDR2 ANQGSEA. CDR3 length: 14 amino acids. The DNA of the CDR3 is TGCAGCGTTCTTGGGACAGGGGGATCCAATGAGCAGTTCTTC. Encoded protein: CSVLGTGGSNEQFF.

This chain uses TRBV7-2 with TRBJ2-7; possibly TRBD1 for D (6 bases). The CDR3 covers 15 residues. CDR1 and CDR2 (germline): SGHTA, FQGNSA. Trimming shortened V by 2 bases and J by 5 bases, and 16 bases separated the two germline ends. CDR3 in DNA: TGTGCCAGCAGCTTAATCCCCGGGGACATGGACGAGCAGTACTTC. Residues: CASSLIPGDMDEQYF.

V usage is TRBV5-8 and J usage is TRBJ2-1; D remains unclear. From germline, CDR1 is SGHTS and CDR2 YDEGEE. Trimming stripped 0 bases from V and 0 bases from J, with 7 bases between. The CDR3 covers 15 residues. The CDR3 coding sequence is TGTGCCAGCAGCTTGGTATCCCGCTCCTACAATGAGCAGTTCTTC. Encoded protein: CASSLVSRSYNEQFF.

This clone was counted a single time. The rearrangement links TRBV7-9 to TRBJ2-7; 8 nucleotides line up with TRBD1. The CDR3 length is 13 residues. CDR1 is SEHNR, CDR2 FQNEAQ, per germline (reference sequence). V shed 5 bases and J 2 bases; nucleotides not matched to a gene: 2. The CDR3 protein is CASSPTGAYEQYF. Written as DNA, the CDR3 is TGTGCCAGCAGCCCGACAGGGGCCTACGAGCAGTACTTC. Supplemented by reference TRBV7-9 and TRBJ2-7, the full variable domain reads DTGVSQNPRHKITKRGQNVTFRCDPISEHNRLYWYRQTLGQGPEFLTYFQNEAQLEKSRLLSDRFSAERPKGSFSTLEIQRTEQGDSAMYLCASSPTGAYEQYFGPGTRLTVT.

This clone was seen once. The rearrangement joins TRBV6-5 to TRBJ2-7; 12 bases agree with TRBD1. Germline lookup yields CDR1 MNHEY and CDR2 SVGAGI. V shed 2 bases, J shed 6 bases, and the junction held 2 bases outside the gene matches. The CDR3 loop spans 14 amino acids. CDR3 residues: CASSYGTGGFEQYF. DNA of the CDR3: TGTGCCAGCAGTTACGGGACAGGGGGCTTCGAGCAGTACTTC.

This chain joins TRBV4-3 and TRBJ2-7; tentative D call: TRBD1 (7 bases). The germline CDR1 and CDR2 sequences are LGHNA and YSLEER. V lost 3 bases and J lost 3, with 12 bases in between. CDR3 size: 14 residues. Here the CDR3 reads CASSQRQGGYEQYF. The CDR3 coding sequence is TGCGCCAGCAGCCAGAGACAGGGAGGCTACGAGCAGTACTTC.

This chain joins TRBV19 and TRBJ1-1; no definite D call. Deletions cut 4 bases from V and 7 bases from J, with 10 bases between. The germline V gene encodes CDR1 LNHDA and CDR2 SQIVND (reference sequence). The CDR3 loop spans 12 amino acids. As DNA, the CDR3 is TGTGCCAGTAGTACCGCCTACGGTGAAGCTTTCTTT. Amino acids: CASSTAYGEAFF.

The chain recombines TRBV7-2 with TRBJ2-7, with 9 bases lining up with TRBD1. With V trimmed by 4 bases and J by 2 bases, 6 bases remained unmatched. This CDR3 contains 15 residues. Looked up from germline, CDR1 is SGHTA and CDR2 is FQGNSA. CDR3 region: CASSSRGTGPYEQYF. The CDR3 DNA reads TGTGCCAGCAGCTCCCGTGGGACAGGGCCCTACGAGCAGTACTTC.

V is TRBV7-8 and J is TRBJ2-3; D is uncertain. CDR3 length equals 13 residues. Germline CDR1 and CDR2: SGHVS and FQNEAQ. Between the trimmed V and J ends, which lost 1 base and 6 bases, there was a span of 8 bases. CDR3 sequence: CASSLGIGDTQYF. DNA of the CDR3: TGTGCCAGCAGCTTAGGGATCGGGGATACGCAGTATTTT.

The chain uses TRBV29-1 and TRBJ1-1, with D maybe TRBD1 (5 bases). The V gene's germline CDR1 is SQVTM and CDR2 ANQGSEA. The CDR3 is made up of 12 amino acids. V shed 5 bases and J shed 6 bases, with 13 bases lying between them. CDR3 DNA: TGCAGCGTTACCCAAAGGACATCTGAAGCTTTCTTT. Translation gives CSVTQRTSEAFF. Combining the CDR3 with reference TRBV29-1 and TRBJ1-1 gives the whole variable domain SAVISQKPSRDICQRGTSLTIQCQVDSQVTMMFWYRQQPGQSLTLIATANQGSEATYESGFVIDKFPISRPNLTFSTLTVSNMSPEDSSIYLCSVTQRTSEAFFGQGTRLTVV.

V and J are TRBV12-3 or TRBV12-4 and TRBJ1-1; TRBD1 might be the D (6 bases). CDR3 length equals 11 residues. Trimming took 7 bases from V and 4 from J, leaving 7 bases between them. Written as DNA, the CDR3 is TGTGCCAGCACCAGGGGCACTGAAGCTTTCTTT. Translation: CASTRGTEAFF.